The clone carrying this T cell receptor beta chain is medium-sized in the sample. The target antigen is unknown. Indicated treatment: approximately nine-day PBMC culture with coronavirus spike peptide pools or control peptides (ViraFEST assay). This record comes from a study of vaccination and CD4 T cells after COVID-19. About the research overall: Overlapping SARS-CoV-2, HCoV-NL63, HCoV-OC43 and HCoV-229E spike peptides stimulated the cells.

Trimming left V 4 bases short and J 5 bases short, with 6 bases between. Germline assignment: CDR1 DFQATT and CDR2 SNEGSKA (reference sequence). The CDR3 sequence is 11 residues long. Whole-study results and caveats: Recorded median SARS-CoV-2-reactive clonotype numbers increased from about 20 to 38 without reaching significance. Of the reactive clones in convalescent patients, a median approximately 89% showed up only post-vaccination.

The Oncomine TCR Beta short-read assay sequenced DNA from cultured CD4+ T cells. TCRdb reanalysed the PCR reads using MiXCR and keeps one entry per CDR3 protein. The table has some 10,000 distinct CDR3 sequences, roughly 31% seen once; the top ten hold 8% to 9%. The origin of this receptor is a human donor who had recovered from COVID-19. V gene TRBV20-1 combines with J gene TRBJ1-5; a possible D gene is TRBD1 (6 bases). The sequenced sample was CD4+ T cells from blood, cultured in vitro. The CDR3 DNA is TGCAGTGCTAAGGGGGATCAGCCCCAGCATTTT. Translation gives CSAKGDQPQHF.